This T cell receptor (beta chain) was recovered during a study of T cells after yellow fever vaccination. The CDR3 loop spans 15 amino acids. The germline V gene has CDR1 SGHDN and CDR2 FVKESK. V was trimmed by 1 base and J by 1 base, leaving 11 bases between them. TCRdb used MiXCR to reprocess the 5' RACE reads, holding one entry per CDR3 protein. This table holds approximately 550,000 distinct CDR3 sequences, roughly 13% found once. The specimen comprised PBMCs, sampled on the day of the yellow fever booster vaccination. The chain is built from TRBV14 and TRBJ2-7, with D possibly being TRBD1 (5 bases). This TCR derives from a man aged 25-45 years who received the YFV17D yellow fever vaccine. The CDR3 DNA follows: TGTGCCAGCAGCCAAGGGTGGGGCAGATCCTACGAGCAGTACTTC. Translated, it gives CASSQGWGRSYEQYF.